The 3 T cell receptor beta chains listed next were all sequenced from one sample in a study of T cell responses to AZD1222 COVID-19 vaccine. Assay used: immunoSEQ multiplex PCR; TCRdb lists only in-frame clones, some missing. The sample shows 90,000 to 100,000 clones, 75% to 90% of them seen only once. The source was peripheral blood, collected on day 0 of AZD1222 vaccination. The receptors originated from an adult in good health.

The chain joins TRBV19 to TRBJ2-1, with TRBD1 matching 8 bases. Germline V gene sequence: CDR1 LNHDA, CDR2 SQIVND (reference sequence). This CDR3 spans 14 amino acids. The J segment lost 9 bases and the V segment lost 4 bases, leaving 8 bases of the junction unmatched. The chain's CDR3 is CASSNRQGWPEQFF. In DNA form, the CDR3 reads TGTGCCAGTAGTAACCGACAGGGGTGGCCTGAGCAGTTCTTC.

The chain recombines TRBV5-1 with TRBJ1-1, with D perhaps matching TRBD1 (6 bases). This CDR3 is built from 15 residues. The V end lost 0 bases, the J end lost 3 bases, and 12 bases lay between the germline ends. CDR1 is SGHRS, CDR2 YFSETQ, per germline. The CDR3 protein is CASSLGGQIYTEAFF. For the CDR3, the DNA is TGCGCCAGCAGCTTGGGGGGGCAGATATACACTGAAGCTTTCTTT.

CDR3 sequence reads: CASSVVGTQNTIYF. Here the CDR3 DNA reads TGTGCCAGCAGCGTAGTTGGGACACAAAACACCATATATTTT. This chain connects TRBV9 to TRBJ1-3; weak D call: TRBD1 (6 bases). With 0 bases removed from V and 6 bases from J, the gap between germline ends came to 10 bases. Germline V CDR1 and CDR2: SGDLS, YYNGEE. The CDR3 consists of 14 residues.